The rows below give T cell receptor beta chains drawn from one sample of a study of cytomegalovirus exposure and HLA in healthy donors. Sequencing used immunoSEQ multiplex PCR; TCRdb keeps in-frame clones, though not all of them. Here the sample spans roughly 150,000 clones, just over 75% being singletons. The sequencing sample was made of PBMCs. Receptors were obtained from a woman aged 40 to 50 in good health and CMV-seronegative. The CDR3 runs from the conserved cysteine through the conserved F or W. The D gene is left open where the match is weak. Size is omitted from some rows. Given values are once, few, many or a class for expanded clones.

d_gene: NA; v_gene: TRBV6-5; j_gene: TRBJ2-3; abundance: NA; CDR3nt: TGTGCCAGCAGTTACCAGGGGAAAGGGGTGGATACGCAGTATTTT; CDR3aa: CASSYQGKGVDTQYF
d_gene: NA; v_gene: TRBV27; j_gene: TRBJ2-2; abundance: NA; CDR3nt: TGTGCCAGCAAAGGGTGGCGGGGAATTGAGGCCGGGGAGCTGTTTTTT; CDR3aa: CASKGWRGIEAGELFF
d_gene: TRBD2; v_gene: TRBV6-6; j_gene: TRBJ2-3; abundance: few; CDR3nt: TGTGCCAGCAGTCGGACTAGCGGGTCTAGCACAGATACGCAGTATTTT; CDR3aa: CASSRTSGSSTDTQYF
d_gene: TRBD1; v_gene: TRBV28; j_gene: TRBJ2-3; abundance: NA; CDR3nt: TGTGCCAGCACCCGCAGGGAGGGACAGGGCGGCAATACGCAGTATTTT; CDR3aa: CASTRREGQGGNTQYF
d_gene: NA; v_gene: TRBV2; j_gene: TRBJ2-5; abundance: NA; CDR3nt: TGTGCCAGCAGTTCGCGGGACTGGGACGAAGAGACCCAGTACTTC; CDR3aa: CASSSRDWDEETQYF
d_gene: TRBD2; v_gene: TRBV27; j_gene: TRBJ2-1; abundance: NA; CDR3nt: TGTGCCAGCAGCCCTTCTAGCGGGAATACCCTCCTGAGTTATGAGCAGTTCTTC; CDR3aa: CASSPSSGNTLLSYEQFF
d_gene: TRBD2; v_gene: TRBV5-1; j_gene: TRBJ2-2; abundance: NA; CDR3nt: TGCGCCAGCAGCTTGGAAGGGACTAGCACCGGGGAGCTGTTTTTT; CDR3aa: CASSLEGTSTGELFF
d_gene: TRBD2; v_gene: TRBV10-3; j_gene: TRBJ2-3; abundance: NA; CDR3nt: TGTGCCATCAGTGAAGGGGCTAGCGGGAACGCAGATACGCAGTATTTT; CDR3aa: CAISEGASGNADTQYF
d_gene: TRBD2; v_gene: TRBV15; j_gene: TRBJ2-3; abundance: NA; CDR3nt: TGTGCCACCCAGCGGGGGACAGATACGCAGTATTTT; CDR3aa: CATQRGTDTQYF
d_gene: NA; v_gene: TRBV12-5; j_gene: TRBJ1-1; abundance: NA; CDR3nt: TGTGCTAGTGGTTTGGTACCGAACTTGAACACTGAAGCTTTCTTT; CDR3aa: CASGLVPNLNTEAFF
d_gene: NA; v_gene: TRBV5-1; j_gene: TRBJ2-5; abundance: NA; CDR3nt: TGCGCCAGCAGCTTGGTGTCCGTGTCAGGACAAGAGACCCAGTACTTC; CDR3aa: CASSLVSVSGQETQYF
d_gene: TRBD2; v_gene: TRBV7-3; j_gene: TRBJ2-7; abundance: few; CDR3nt: TGTGCCAGCAGCCCCTCACGGTTAGCGGGAGGGCCAGACTCCTACGAGCAGTACTTC; CDR3aa: CASSPSRLAGGPDSYEQYF
d_gene: TRBD2; v_gene: TRBV2; j_gene: TRBJ2-2; abundance: NA; CDR3nt: TGTGCCAGCACTACTAGCGCCGGGGAGCTGTTTTTT; CDR3aa: CASTTSAGELFF
d_gene: NA; v_gene: TRBV5-8; j_gene: TRBJ2-7; abundance: NA; CDR3nt: TGTGCCAGCAGCCCTAATGCCAGGCAGAACTACGAGCAGTACTTC; CDR3aa: CASSPNARQNYEQYF
d_gene: NA; v_gene: TRBV9; j_gene: TRBJ1-1; abundance: NA; CDR3nt: TGTGCCAGCAGCAGGACATCGATGAACACTGAAGCTTTCTTT; CDR3aa: CASSRTSMNTEAFF
d_gene: NA; v_gene: TRBV5-1; j_gene: TRBJ2-7; abundance: NA; CDR3nt: TGCGCCAGCAGTGGCGGGGCGAAGAGCTCCTACGAGCAGTACTTC; CDR3aa: CASSGGAKSSYEQYF
d_gene: NA; v_gene: TRBV7-9; j_gene: TRBJ1-5; abundance: NA; CDR3nt: TGTGCCAGCAGCTTAGAAACAGGGATCGGGAGCAATCAGCCCCAGCATTTT; CDR3aa: CASSLETGIGSNQPQHF
d_gene: NA; v_gene: TRBV7-9; j_gene: TRBJ2-7; abundance: NA; CDR3nt: TGTGCCAGCAGCTTACTTCTCGCCTACGAGCAGTACTTC; CDR3aa: CASSLLLAYEQYF
d_gene: NA; v_gene: TRBV18; j_gene: TRBJ2-3; abundance: NA; CDR3nt: TGTGCCAGCTCACCACCGGGGGGGGCCACAGATACGCAGTATTTT; CDR3aa: CASSPPGGATDTQYF
d_gene: TRBD2; v_gene: TRBV27; j_gene: TRBJ2-1; abundance: NA; CDR3nt: TGTGCCAGCAGTCTTCTCGGACTAGCGGGTAATGAGCAGTTCTTC; CDR3aa: CASSLLGLAGNEQFF
d_gene: NA; v_gene: TRBV6-5; j_gene: TRBJ1-4; abundance: few; CDR3nt: TGTGCCAGCAGTTACTCCCGGGGAAATGAAAAACTGTTTTTT; CDR3aa: CASSYSRGNEKLFF
d_gene: TRBD2; v_gene: TRBV19; j_gene: TRBJ2-2; abundance: NA; CDR3nt: TGTGCCAGTACCCAAGGACTAGCGGCCGGGAACACCGGGGAGCTGTTTTTT; CDR3aa: CASTQGLAAGNTGELFF
d_gene: TRBD1; v_gene: TRBV7-7; j_gene: TRBJ2-2; abundance: NA; CDR3nt: TGTGCTAGCAGCTCCACTCGGGGGGACAGGGCCGGGGAGCTGTTTTTT; CDR3aa: CASSSTRGDRAGELFF
d_gene: NA; v_gene: TRBV30; j_gene: TRBJ1-2; abundance: NA; CDR3nt: TGTGCCTGGAACCCAGGATGGGATGGCTACACCTTC; CDR3aa: CAWNPGWDGYTF
d_gene: NA; v_gene: TRBV5-1; j_gene: TRBJ1-1; abundance: once; CDR3nt: TGCGCCAGCAGCCCTGGGGGAGGGGTTAACACTGAAGCTTTCTTT; CDR3aa: CASSPGGGVNTEAFF
d_gene: NA; v_gene: TRBV7-8; j_gene: TRBJ2-5; abundance: NA; CDR3nt: TGTGCCAGCAGCCCCGGTCATGAGACCCAGTACTTC; CDR3aa: CASSPGHETQYF
d_gene: TRBD2; v_gene: TRBV28; j_gene: TRBJ2-1; abundance: NA; CDR3nt: TGTGCCAGCAGTTCAATAGCGGGAGTTTCTGATGAGCAGTTCTTC; CDR3aa: CASSSIAGVSDEQFF
d_gene: NA; v_gene: TRBV25-1; j_gene: TRBJ2-5; abundance: few; CDR3nt: TGTGCCAGCAGTGAATGGTCGGGGGGCCGCGAGACCCAGTACTTC; CDR3aa: CASSEWSGGRETQYF
d_gene: TRBD2; v_gene: TRBV29-1; j_gene: TRBJ2-7; abundance: NA; CDR3nt: TGCAGCGTGGGAGGGCAGGGAGTGGTGCAGTACTTC; CDR3aa: CSVGGQGVVQYF
d_gene: TRBD2; v_gene: TRBV2; j_gene: TRBJ2-7; abundance: NA; CDR3nt: TGTGCCAGCAGCGAGGCTAGCGGAAGGCTCGAGCAGTACTTC; CDR3aa: CASSEASGRLEQYF
d_gene: TRBD2; v_gene: TRBV30; j_gene: TRBJ2-2; abundance: NA; CDR3nt: TGTGCCTGGAGTGTACAAGCGGGAGCTAACACCGGGGAGCTGTTTTTT; CDR3aa: CAWSVQAGANTGELFF
d_gene: NA; v_gene: TRBV30; j_gene: TRBJ1-1; abundance: NA; CDR3nt: TGTGCCTGGAGTGTAGGGGCTACTGAAGCTTTCTTT; CDR3aa: CAWSVGATEAFF
d_gene: NA; v_gene: TRBV2; j_gene: TRBJ2-2; abundance: NA; CDR3nt: TGTGCCAGCAGTGAAAGGGCGGGGAAGGGCGCCGGGGAGCTGTTTTTT; CDR3aa: CASSERAGKGAGELFF
d_gene: NA; v_gene: TRBV19; j_gene: TRBJ2-3; abundance: NA; CDR3nt: TGTGCCAGTAGCCGGTATGAGGATACGCAGTATTTT; CDR3aa: CASSRYEDTQYF
d_gene: NA; v_gene: TRBV28; j_gene: TRBJ2-3; abundance: NA; CDR3nt: TGTGCCAGCAGTTTGGGGGTCCCAGGGGAGGGTAGTAAGAATACGCAGTATTTT; CDR3aa: CASSLGVPGEGSKNTQYF
d_gene: NA; v_gene: TRBV28; j_gene: TRBJ1-5; abundance: NA; CDR3nt: TGTGCCAGCAGTTTAGGTGGGGGGAATCAGCCCCAGCATTTT; CDR3aa: CASSLGGGNQPQHF
d_gene: NA; v_gene: TRBV27; j_gene: TRBJ2-1; abundance: few; CDR3nt: TGTGCCAGCAGTTTAGGAAGGTCACTAACGGGCAATGAGCAGTTCTTC; CDR3aa: CASSLGRSLTGNEQFF
d_gene: NA; v_gene: TRBV7-3; j_gene: TRBJ2-7; abundance: NA; CDR3nt: TGTGCCAGCAGCTTAGTACAGGGACCTAGCGAGCAGTACTTC; CDR3aa: CASSLVQGPSEQYF
d_gene: TRBD1; v_gene: TRBV19; j_gene: TRBJ1-5; abundance: NA; CDR3nt: TGTGCCAGTAGTCTTCCGGGACAGGGGAGAGAGCCCCAGCATTTT; CDR3aa: CASSLPGQGREPQHF
d_gene: TRBD1; v_gene: TRBV11-3; j_gene: TRBJ2-7; abundance: NA; CDR3nt: TGTGCCAGCAGCGGGACCGGGACAGGGGGTTACGAGCAGTACTTC; CDR3aa: CASSGTGTGGYEQYF
d_gene: NA; v_gene: TRBV5-1; j_gene: TRBJ2-6; abundance: NA; CDR3nt: TGCGCCAGCAAGCGACAGAGCTCTGGGGCCAACGTCCTGACTTTC; CDR3aa: CASKRQSSGANVLTF
d_gene: TRBD1; v_gene: TRBV28; j_gene: TRBJ1-1; abundance: NA; CDR3nt: TGTGCCAGCAGTCCGACTAGGGACAGTAACACTGAAGCTTTCTTT; CDR3aa: CASSPTRDSNTEAFF
d_gene: NA; v_gene: TRBV9; j_gene: TRBJ2-5; abundance: once; CDR3nt: TGTGCCAGCAGCCCCACCACAGGGACCCAAGAGACCCAGTACTTC; CDR3aa: CASSPTTGTQETQYF
d_gene: TRBD1; v_gene: TRBV14; j_gene: TRBJ1-1; abundance: NA; CDR3nt: TGTGCCAGCAGCCCGGACAGGGGAGCTCCTAACACTGAAGCTTTCTTT; CDR3aa: CASSPDRGAPNTEAFF
d_gene: NA; v_gene: TRBV11-3; j_gene: TRBJ2-7; abundance: NA; CDR3nt: TGTGCCAGCAGCTCAAACAGGGTCGGGGAGCAGTACTTC; CDR3aa: CASSSNRVGEQYF